This TCR beta chain emerged from a study of monozygotic twins with inflammatory bowel disease (dated by TCRdb to between 2018 and 2021). About the full investigation: The full study comprised some 30 monozygotic twin pairs: nine German pairs (four IBD-concordant, five IBD-discordant) and 19 IBD-discordant Danish pairs. The search for disease-associated traits relied mainly on comparing, within discordant pairs, IBD patients with their genetically identical healthy co-twins. Each individual had, on average, about 151 000 unique TCRalpha sequences and 181 000 unique TCRbeta sequences available for analysis.

The research as a whole found: Because patients were on differing immunosuppressive treatments, the repertoires may have picked up extra background noise and inter-individual variability. No difference in repertoire similarity was observed between concordant and discordant twins, possibly owing to limited statistical power. TCRbeta repertoire diversity, by inverse Simpson index, was decreased in IBD patients compared with their healthy co-twins. Distinction between different T cell subtypes could not be achieved in the analysis. The results gave no support for a single strong signal or clonotype linked to IBD. Compared with healthy twins, IBD patients had fewer clonotypes in common with other individuals, a difference most pronounced in patients showing signs of disease activity.

On this clonotype: The antigen this receptor binds is unknown.

Spanning cysteine to phenylalanine, the CDR3 consists of 14 amino acids. No nucleotide data were recorded. CDR1 and CDR2 (KGHSH, LQKENI) derive from the germline V gene. From each donor, an approximately 2.7 ml peripheral blood sample was collected into PAXgene tubes and kept at -80 degrees C. Without T cell sorting, total RNA was isolated from whole blood using the PAXgene blood miRNA kit on an automated QIAcube. Peripheral blood from monozygotic twin pairs concordant or discordant for inflammatory bowel disease was subjected to deep TCRalpha and TCRbeta repertoire profiling with unique molecular barcoding. Smoking habits were recorded for all twin pairs, with individuals classified as current, former or never smokers. The library was made by 5' RACE. For each TCR library, approximately 3.5 ug of total RNA was used. cDNA was synthesized with SMARTScribe reverse transcriptase in eight separate reactions per sample. During cDNA synthesis, template switching introduced unique molecular identifiers that contained a 6-nucleotide sample barcode. Two nested PCRs of roughly 16 and 10 cycles amplified the TCRalpha and TCRbeta cDNA, and bead purification followed each PCR. Before amplification, the cDNA was both treated with uracil DNA-glycosylase and purified with the QIAquick PCR purification kit. In the second PCR, Illumina TruSeq-compatible adapters and sample-specific barcodes were added. TapeStation and Qubit were used to check library quality and concentration, and 4 to 6 ng of each library went into the pool. Pooled libraries were sequenced on an Illumina HiSeq2500 single-index Rapid Run with 2 x 100 bp reads and custom sequencing primers. Under the source paper's analysis protocol: PCR and sequencing errors were corrected by UMI-based consensus assembly using MiGEC version 1.2.6. MiXCR version 2.1.1 was used to carry out V(D)J alignment, clonotype assembly and CDR3 extraction. To normalise gene usage, clonotype sharing and MAIT/NKT TCR abundance, the top 1000, 10 000 and 20 000 clonotypes in each sample were analysed. Diversity was computed as the inverse Simpson index with the vegan R package after downsampling to 27 000 UMIs. Paired Mann-Whitney U tests were applied to discordant twin pairs, with Benjamini-Hochberg correction for multiple testing. The reads underwent TCRdb reprocessing, giving one record for each CDR3 protein sequence and no DNA. It is TCRdb's table, rather than the study itself, that gives the V and J calls and clone size. This sample's table has entries for about 300,000 distinct CDR3 sequences. The ten biggest clones cover roughly 5.2% of the sample.

The sequenced sample consisted of blood. The receptor was derived from a human donor with ulcerative colitis or Crohn's disease, or a healthy co-twin of an affected twin (not recorded which). This receptor chain uses TRBV18 and TRBJ1-2. The CDR3 reads as follows: CASSPVTASYGYTF.